These T cell receptor beta chains were read from a single sample in a study of shared clonotypes between healthy human individuals. Profiling relied on immunoSEQ multiplex PCR, and the TCRdb table lists in-frame clones only, not all of them. The table shows about 820,000 clones, with about 92% occurring only once. The sequenced sample consisted of naive CD8+ T cells sorted from blood. The receptor source for this set is a man aged 25-40 years in good health. The CDR3 runs from the conserved cysteine through the conserved F or W. D genes are given only for firm matches. Not every row has a clone size; where given, it reads once, few, many or a size class.

cdr3_length	clone_size	v_call	j_call	d_call	cdr3_aa	cdr3_nt
16	-	TRBV27	TRBJ1-5	TRBD1	CASSFLTGGYNQPQHF	TGTGCCAGCAGTTTCCTTACAGGGGGTTATAATCAGCCCCAGCATTTT
14	-	TRBV10-3	TRBJ1-5	-	CAISVEQDNQPQHF	TGTGCCATCAGTGTGGAACAGGACAATCAGCCCCAGCATTTT
14	-	TRBV11-2	TRBJ2-3	-	CASSLDYGADTQYF	TGTGCCAGCAGCTTAGATTATGGGGCAGATACGCAGTATTTT
10	few	TRBV2	TRBJ1-1	-	CASSPQQAFF	TGTGCCAGCAGTCCCCAGCAAGCTTTCTTT
13	-	TRBV29-1	TRBJ2-5	-	CSLRDTRSRTQYF	TGCAGCCTCCGGGACACGCGATCGAGGACCCAGTACTTC
14	few	TRBV7-2	TRBJ1-5	-	CASSLFPGHQPQHF	TGTGCCAGCAGCTTATTCCCAGGACATCAGCCCCAGCATTTT
15	-	TRBV11-2	TRBJ2-3	TRBD1	CASSSGGAGTDTQYF	TGTGCCAGCAGCTCAGGGGGCGCGGGCACAGATACGCAGTATTTT
19	-	TRBV28	TRBJ1-5	-	CASSLFGGNSGYSNQPQHF	TGTGCCAGCAGTTTATTTGGGGGCAACAGTGGCTATAGCAATCAGCCCCAGCATTTT
15	-	TRBV27	TRBJ2-7	TRBD2	CASSLSIGGSYEQYF	TGTGCCAGCAGTTTATCGATCGGGGGGTCCTACGAGCAGTACTTC
15	-	TRBV6-5	TRBJ2-7	TRBD2	CASSYRPSGTYEQYF	TGTGCCAGCAGTTACCGGCCTAGCGGAACCTACGAGCAGTACTTC
11	-	TRBV19	TRBJ1-2	-	CASSTGFGYTF	TGTGCCAGTAGTACAGGGTTTGGCTACACCTTC
13	-	TRBV28	TRBJ2-7	-	CASSLQGVREQYF	TGTGCCAGCAGTTTACAGGGTGTCAGGGAGCAGTACTTC
16	-	TRBV7-9	TRBJ2-2	-	CASSSEQSANTGELFF	TGTGCCAGCAGCTCCGAACAGAGCGCGAACACCGGGGAGCTGTTTTTT
17	-	TRBV13	TRBJ2-7	TRBD2	CASSPGGASLDSYEQYF	TGTGCCAGCAGCCCGGGGGGGGCTAGCCTAGACTCCTACGAGCAGTACTTC
14	-	TRBV4-1	TRBJ2-7	TRBD2	CASSHLAGSYEQYF	TGCGCCAGCAGCCACCTAGCGGGAAGCTACGAGCAGTACTTC
16	-	TRBV4-3	TRBJ2-2	-	CASSQVWAPNTGELFF	TGCGCCAGCAGCCAAGTCTGGGCCCCGAACACCGGGGAGCTGTTTTTT
18	-	TRBV19	TRBJ2-2	TRBD2	CASSDIERETVNTGELFF	TGTGCCAGTAGTGATATCGAGCGGGAGACCGTTAACACCGGGGAGCTGTTTTTT
18	-	TRBV13	TRBJ2-7	-	CASSTRTDQLHLPYEQYF	TGTGCCAGCAGCACACGGACAGACCAGCTACATCTCCCCTACGAGCAGTACTTC
17	-	TRBV29-1	TRBJ2-2	TRBD2	CSVAMLTSGSITGELFF	TGCAGCGTCGCCATGTTGACTAGCGGGAGTATCACCGGGGAGCTGTTTTTT
13	-	TRBV6-6	TRBJ1-4	-	CASSYEVWEKLFF	TGTGCCAGCAGTTACGAGGTTTGGGAAAAACTGTTTTTT
15	-	TRBV11-2	TRBJ2-3	-	CASSQKSRGTDTQYF	TGTGCCAGCAGCCAAAAGTCCAGGGGCACAGATACGCAGTATTTT
15	-	TRBV4-1	TRBJ2-1	TRBD2	CASSQGTSGRNEQFF	TGCGCCAGCAGCCAAGGGACTAGCGGGAGAAATGAGCAGTTCTTC
15	-	TRBV28	TRBJ1-4	TRBD1	CASRANRGPLEKLFF	TGTGCCAGCCGGGCGAACAGGGGGCCCCTAGAAAAACTGTTTTTT
19	-	TRBV28	TRBJ2-1	TRBD2	CASSGHGRGGSGRAGEQFF	TGTGCCAGCAGCGGCCATGGGCGGGGAGGTAGCGGGAGGGCCGGGGAGCAGTTCTTC
14	-	TRBV4-1	TRBJ2-1	-	CASSGRGLYNEQFF	TGCGCCAGCAGCGGGCGGGGACTTTACAATGAGCAGTTCTTC
11	few	TRBV11-2	TRBJ2-5	-	CASSLEETQYF	TGTGCCAGCAGCTTAGAAGAGACCCAGTACTTC
16	-	TRBV5-1	TRBJ2-7	TRBD2	CASSPILAGADYEQYF	TGCGCCAGCAGCCCGATTCTAGCGGGAGCAGATTACGAGCAGTACTTC
15	once	TRBV28	TRBJ2-1	TRBD2	CASSKLAGGYNEQFF	TGTGCCAGCAGCAAACTAGCGGGAGGATACAATGAGCAGTTCTTC
13	-	TRBV5-4	TRBJ1-2	TRBD1	CASYWEGAEGYTF	TGTGCCTCATATTGGGAGGGGGCAGAGGGCTACACCTTC
15	-	TRBV7-3	TRBJ2-1	-	CASSLDSGPYNEQFF	TGTGCCAGCAGCTTAGATAGCGGCCCTTACAATGAGCAGTTCTTC
17	-	TRBV18	TRBJ1-2	-	CASSLERRGPSNYGYTF	TGTGCCAGCTCTCTCGAAAGAAGGGGACCTTCTAACTATGGCTACACCTTC
11	once	TRBV5-1	TRBJ2-5	-	CASSLGPDQYF	TGCGCCAGCAGCTTAGGGCCGGACCAGTACTTC
14	-	TRBV29-1	TRBJ2-1	-	CSTKGETGDNEQFF	TGCAGCACGAAAGGGGAAACGGGAGACAATGAGCAGTTCTTC
14	many	TRBV28	TRBJ1-5	-	CASSYDRSSQPQHF	TGTGCCAGCAGTTATGACAGAAGCAGTCAGCCCCAGCATTTT
15	once	TRBV5-5	TRBJ1-2	-	CASSPLGGYNYGYTF	TGTGCCAGCAGCCCCCTGGGGGGCTACAACTATGGCTACACCTTC
13	-	TRBV11-2	TRBJ2-7	TRBD2	CASSAGTTYEQYF	TGTGCCAGCAGCGCCGGGACTACTTACGAGCAGTACTTC
13	few	TRBV6-6	TRBJ2-7	-	CASSYVRSYEQYF	TGTGCCAGCAGTTACGTGAGGTCCTACGAGCAGTACTTC
15	-	TRBV10-3	TRBJ1-2	-	CAIPSGAKANYGYTF	TGTGCCATCCCCTCCGGGGCCAAAGCTAACTATGGCTACACCTTC
15	-	TRBV27	TRBJ1-4	-	CASSLSNGLNEKLFF	TGTGCCAGCAGTTTATCGAACGGCCTTAATGAAAAACTGTTTTTT